The T cell receptor beta chain under discussion was sequenced for a study of T cell repertoires in aging, cancer and after chemotherapy. The template was genomic DNA from peripheral blood, not RNA. A few counts support this clonotype. TRB rearrangements spanning V, D and J were amplified using mixed TRB-A/B primers. TCRdb passed the multiplex PCR reads through MiXCR, listing each CDR3 protein once. This table has fewer than 7,500 distinct CDR3 sequences, approximately 38% appearing once. Unmatched junction bases numbered 9, after V lost 6 bases and J lost 4 bases. CDR3 length equals 15 residues. Germline loops: CDR1 MNHEY, CDR2 SVGEGT.

The sequenced material came from blood. The chain recombines TRBV6-2 or TRBV6-3 with TRBJ2-7, with 10 bases fitting TRBD1. The clonotype was recovered from a human donor in good health. This chain's CDR3 is CASRTRDRGRYEQYF. The CDR3 nucleotides read TGTGCCAGCAGGACCCGGGACAGGGGCCGGTACGAGCAGTACTTC.